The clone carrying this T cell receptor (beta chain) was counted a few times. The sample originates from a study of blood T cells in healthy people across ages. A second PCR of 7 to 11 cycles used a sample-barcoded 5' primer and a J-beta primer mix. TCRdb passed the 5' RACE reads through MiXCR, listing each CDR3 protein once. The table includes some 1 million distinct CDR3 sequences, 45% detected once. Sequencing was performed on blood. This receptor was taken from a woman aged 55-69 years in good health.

Here the CDR3 reads CASRADRYSYNEQFF. The CDR3 DNA follows: TGTGCCAGCAGGGCTGATAGATACTCCTACAATGAGCAGTTCTTC. V usage is TRBV6-6 and J usage is TRBJ2-1; D gene uncertain. V was trimmed by 6 bases and J by 0 bases, leaving 12 bases between them. The CDR3 contains 15 residues. CDR1 MNHNY and CDR2 SVGAGI come from the germline V gene (reference sequence).